Listed below are T cell receptor beta chains from one sample, sequenced in a study of blood T cell repertoires in COVID-19. Only in-frame clones appear in the TCRdb table, and some are missing; sequencing was by immunoSEQ multiplex PCR. This sample carries tens of thousands of clones, around 90% of them seen once, and the ten largest clones take 10%. Input material: PBMCs or T cells enriched from blood (not recorded which). All receptors come from a woman between 35 and 50 years old who had recovered from COVID-19. The CDR3 runs from the conserved cysteine through the conserved F or W. A D gene is named only where the DNA matches it firmly.

j_gene: TRBJ2-1; d_gene: TRBD2; v_gene: TRBV6-4; CDR3nt: TGTGCCAGCAGTGAGGGTAGCGGGGGCTACGATGAGCAGTTCTTC; CDR3aa: CASSEGSGGYDEQFF
j_gene: TRBJ2-1; d_gene: TRBD2; v_gene: TRBV3-1/TRBV3-2; CDR3nt: TGTGCCAGCAGGGGGTTGGCGGGGGGTTTCAATGAGCAGTTCTTC; CDR3aa: CASRGLAGGFNEQFF
j_gene: TRBJ1-4; d_gene: .; v_gene: TRBV12-3/TRBV12-4; CDR3nt: TGTGCCAGTAGTAGGGGTGAAAAACTGTTTTTT; CDR3aa: CASSRGEKLFF
j_gene: TRBJ1-5; d_gene: TRBD1; v_gene: TRBV19; CDR3nt: TGTGCCAGTAGTATAGGAGGGGGCGAGGGTCAGCCCCAGCATTTT; CDR3aa: CASSIGGGEGQPQHF
j_gene: TRBJ2-7; d_gene: .; v_gene: TRBV7-8; CDR3nt: TGTGCCAGCAGCAGGTCAGGGAACGAGCAGTACTTC; CDR3aa: CASSRSGNEQYF
j_gene: TRBJ2-4; d_gene: .; v_gene: TRBV5-1; CDR3nt: TGCGCCAGCAGTTCCCCGGGGGGCCGGGGGAACATTCAGTACTTC; CDR3aa: CASSSPGGRGNIQYF
j_gene: TRBJ1-1; d_gene: .; v_gene: TRBV29-1; CDR3nt: TGCAGCGTTCTGGACAGTCAGAACACTGAAGCTTTCTTT; CDR3aa: CSVLDSQNTEAFF
j_gene: TRBJ1-2; d_gene: .; v_gene: TRBV28; CDR3nt: TGTGCCAGCAGTCCCCGTCCTAACTATGGCTACACCTTC; CDR3aa: CASSPRPNYGYTF
j_gene: TRBJ1-1; d_gene: .; v_gene: TRBV19; CDR3nt: TGTGCCAGTATGGAGGGTCGGGTGAACACTGAAGCTTTCTTT; CDR3aa: CASMEGRVNTEAFF
j_gene: TRBJ2-2; d_gene: .; v_gene: TRBV29-1; CDR3nt: TGCAGCGTTGGGGAGGTGCAGGTGCCCACCGGGGAGCTGTTTTTT; CDR3aa: CSVGEVQVPTGELFF